These 6 T cell receptor beta chains were sequenced from one sample in a study of T cells in Graves' hyperthyroidism and ophthalmopathy (dated by TCRdb to about 2019). Library creation used multiplex PCR. The instrument was an Illumina HiSeq 2000. The TCR beta CDR3 regions were amplified from RNA transcripts. The first round of RT-PCR for the TCR CDR3 was performed with the HTBI primer set and the Qiagen OneStep RT-PCR kit. The public reads were reanalyzed by TCRdb: fastp trimming at Q25, MiXCR alignment, in-frame beta chains only. Each entry merges the rows of one CDR3 protein and shows their most common DNA and genes. The sample table records approximately 600,000 distinct CDR3 sequences; about a fifth of these occur just once. 34% of the sample is held by the ten biggest clonotypes. The source material was blood. These receptors were obtained from a man aged 25 to 45 with Graves' ophthalmopathy.

A few counts support this clonotype. CDR3 loop: CAWSSGRIAEAFF. Written as DNA, the CDR3 is TGTGCCTGGAGTTCCGGTAGGATAGCCGAAGCTTTCTTT. The chain employs TRBV30 and TRBJ1-1; no firm D call. The CDR3 has 13 amino acids. The V end was cut by 2 bases, the J end by 8 bases, with 15 bases between. Germline V gene lookup returns CDR1 GTSNPN and CDR2 SVGIG (reference sequence). The variable domain in full, completed from reference TRBV30 and TRBJ1-1, reads SQTIHQWPATLVQPVGSPLSLECTVEGTSNPNLYWYRQAAGRGLQLLFYSVGIGQISSEVPQNLSASRPQDRQFILSSKKLLLSDSGFYLCAWSSGRIAEAFFGQGTRLTVV.

V usage is TRBV28 and J usage is TRBJ1-1; D is ambiguous. CDR1 and CDR2 from the germline V gene are MDHEN and SYDVKM. The CDR3 contains 15 residues. The germline V and J ends were trimmed by 7 bases and 3 bases, with 18 bases remaining between them. CDR3 DNA: TGTGCCAGCACTCCAACGTGGGAGTCGGACACTGAAGCTTTCTTT. It yields the protein CASTPTWESDTEAFF.

This clonotype came up a few times. The rearrangement joins TRBV6-1 to TRBJ2-3, with 7 bases fitting TRBD1. Germline values: CDR1 MNHNS, CDR2 SASEGT. The CDR3 totals 14 residues. V trimming: 7 bases; J trimming: 3 bases; junction bases outside the gene matches: 7. The CDR3 loop reads CASIQGGYTDTQYF. CDR3 nucleotide sequence: TGTGCCAGCATACAAGGGGGCTATACAGATACGCAGTATTTT.

At least ten counts were recorded for this clonotype. J is TRBJ2-1 and V is TRBV28; 9 bases are a match to TRBD2. Looked up from germline, CDR1 is MDHEN and CDR2 is SYDVKM. This CDR3 has 16 amino acids. The trim removed 2 bases at V and 7 bases at J, leaving 9 bases unmatched. CDR3 nucleotide sequence: TGTGCCAGCAGTTTAGGCGGGAGGGCCCTCAGAAATGAGCAGTTCTTC. Amino acid sequence: CASSLGGRALRNEQFF.

This clonotype has more than one count but fewer than ten. This chain connects TRBV27 to TRBJ2-2; D uncertain. V lost 5 bases and J lost 4, with 11 bases in between. CDR3 length equals 14 residues. CDR1 and CDR2 from the germline V gene are MNHEY and SMNVEV (reference sequence). The CDR3: CASSPSDSTGELFF. The CDR3 coding sequence is TGTGCCAGCAGTCCGTCCGACTCCACCGGGGAGCTGTTTTTT.

This clonotype was detected many times. V gene TRBV9 combines with J gene TRBJ1-2; D unresolved. The CDR3 has 14 residues. V was cut by 3 bases and J by 7 bases, with 16 bases left in between. The V gene's germline CDR1 is SGDLS and CDR2 YYNGEE. The chain's CDR3 is CASSARREGGGYTF. In DNA form, the CDR3 reads TGTGCCAGCAGCGCGCGGAGGGAAGGCGGTGGCTACACCTTC.